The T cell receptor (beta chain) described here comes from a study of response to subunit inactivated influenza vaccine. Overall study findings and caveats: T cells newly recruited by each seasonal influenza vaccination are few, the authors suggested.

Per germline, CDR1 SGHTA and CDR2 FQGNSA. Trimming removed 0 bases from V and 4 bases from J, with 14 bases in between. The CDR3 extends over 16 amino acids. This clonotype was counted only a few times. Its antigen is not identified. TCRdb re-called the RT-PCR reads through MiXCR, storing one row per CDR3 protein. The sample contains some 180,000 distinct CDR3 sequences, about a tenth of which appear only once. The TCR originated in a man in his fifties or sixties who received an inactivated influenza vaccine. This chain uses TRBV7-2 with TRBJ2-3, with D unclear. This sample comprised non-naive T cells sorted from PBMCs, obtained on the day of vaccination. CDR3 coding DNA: TGTGCCAGCAGCTTAGCTTCGGGTATTCAGGCAGATACGCAGTATTTT. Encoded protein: CASSLASGIQADTQYF.